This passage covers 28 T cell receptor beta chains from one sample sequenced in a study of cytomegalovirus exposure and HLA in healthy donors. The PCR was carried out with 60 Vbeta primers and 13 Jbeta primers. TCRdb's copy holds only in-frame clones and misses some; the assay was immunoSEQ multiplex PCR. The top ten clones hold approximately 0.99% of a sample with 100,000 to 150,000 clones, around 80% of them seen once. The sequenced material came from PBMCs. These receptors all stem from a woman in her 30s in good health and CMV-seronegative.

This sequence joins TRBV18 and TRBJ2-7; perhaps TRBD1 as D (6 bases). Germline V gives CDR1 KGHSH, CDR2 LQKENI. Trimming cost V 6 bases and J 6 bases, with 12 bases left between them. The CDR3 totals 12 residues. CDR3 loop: CASSATGTEQYF. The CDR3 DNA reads TGTGCCAGCTCTGCGACAGGAACCGAGCAGTACTTC.

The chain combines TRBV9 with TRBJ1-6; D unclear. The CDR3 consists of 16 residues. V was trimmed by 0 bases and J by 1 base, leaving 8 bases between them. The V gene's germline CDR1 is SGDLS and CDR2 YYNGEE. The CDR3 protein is CASSVDAGSYNSPLHF. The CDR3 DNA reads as TGTGCCAGCAGCGTAGACGCGGGGTCCTATAATTCACCCCTCCACTTT.

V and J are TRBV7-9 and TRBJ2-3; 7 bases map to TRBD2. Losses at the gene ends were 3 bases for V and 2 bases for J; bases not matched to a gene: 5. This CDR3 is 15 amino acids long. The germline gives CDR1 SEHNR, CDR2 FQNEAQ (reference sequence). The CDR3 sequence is CASSFGTIHTDTQYF. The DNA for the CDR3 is TGTGCCAGCAGCTTCGGGACTATCCACACAGATACGCAGTATTTT.

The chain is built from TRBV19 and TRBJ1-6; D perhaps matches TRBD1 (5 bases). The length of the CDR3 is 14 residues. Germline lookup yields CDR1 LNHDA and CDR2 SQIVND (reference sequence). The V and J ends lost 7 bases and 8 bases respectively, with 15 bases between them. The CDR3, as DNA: TGTGCCAGTAAACCGGGACGGGGGTATTCACCCCTCCACTTT. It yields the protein CASKPGRGYSPLHF.

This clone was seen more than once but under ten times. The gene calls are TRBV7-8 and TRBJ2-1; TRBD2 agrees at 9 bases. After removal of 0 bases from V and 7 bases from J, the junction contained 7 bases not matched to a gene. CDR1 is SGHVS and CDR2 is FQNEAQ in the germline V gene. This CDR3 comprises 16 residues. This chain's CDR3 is CASSLARVAGANEQFF. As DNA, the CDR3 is TGTGCCAGCAGCTTAGCGAGGGTAGCGGGGGCAAATGAGCAGTTCTTC. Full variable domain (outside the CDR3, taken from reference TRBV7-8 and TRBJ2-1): GAGVSQSPRYKVAKRGQDVALRCDPISGHVSLFWYQQALGQGPEFLTYFQNEAQLDKSGLPSDRFFAERPEGSVSTLKIQRTQQEDSAVYLCASSLARVAGANEQFFGPGTRLTVL.

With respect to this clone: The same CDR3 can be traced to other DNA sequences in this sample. The chain's CDR3 is CASSLGPQETQYF. The CDR3 bases are TGTGCCAGCAGCTTGGGTCCTCAAGAGACCCAGTACTTC. The chain is built from TRBV5-4 and TRBJ2-5; D is uncertain. Germline V gene lookup returns CDR1 SGHNT and CDR2 YYREEE (reference sequence). The length of the CDR3 is 13 residues. The V end was cut by 0 bases, the J end by 2 bases, with 5 bases between.

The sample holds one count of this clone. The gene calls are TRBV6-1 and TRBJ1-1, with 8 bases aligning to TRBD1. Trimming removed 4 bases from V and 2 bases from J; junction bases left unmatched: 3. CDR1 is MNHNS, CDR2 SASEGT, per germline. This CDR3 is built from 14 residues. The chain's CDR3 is CASSVTGGNTEAFF. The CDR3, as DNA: TGTGCCAGCAGTGTCACAGGGGGTAACACTGAAGCTTTCTTT.

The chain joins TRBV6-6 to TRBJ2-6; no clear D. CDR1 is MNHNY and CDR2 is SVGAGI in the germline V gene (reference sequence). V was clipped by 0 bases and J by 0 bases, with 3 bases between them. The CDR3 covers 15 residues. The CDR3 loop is CASSYSLSGANVLTF. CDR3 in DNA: TGTGCCAGCAGTTACTCCCTCTCTGGGGCCAACGTCCTGACTTTC.

CDR3 sequence reads: CASSQGQPGEKLFF. The CDR3 nucleotides are TGTGCCAGCAGCCAGGGACAACCGGGGGAAAAACTGTTTTTT. The V call is TRBV5-6, the J call TRBJ1-4, with D perhaps TRBD1 (6 bases). This CDR3 spans 14 amino acids. Trimming stripped 4 bases from V and 8 bases from J, with 15 bases between. From germline, CDR1 is SGHDT and CDR2 YYEEEE.

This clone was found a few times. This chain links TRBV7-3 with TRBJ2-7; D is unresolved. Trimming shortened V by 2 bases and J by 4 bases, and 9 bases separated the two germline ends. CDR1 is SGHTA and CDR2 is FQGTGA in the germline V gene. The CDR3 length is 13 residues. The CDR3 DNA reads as TGTGCCAGCAGCTTAGGAATCGGGTACGAGCAGTACTTC. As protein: CASSLGIGYEQYF.

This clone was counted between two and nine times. CDR3 nucleotide sequence: TGTGCCAGCAGCTTATGGCAGCCCCCGCGGTCACCCCTCCACTTT. It specifies CASSLWQPPRSPLHF. The chain is built from TRBV7-2 and TRBJ1-6; D call uncertain. The V end lost 2 bases, the J end lost 10 bases, and 15 bases lay between the germline ends. There are 15 residues in the CDR3. The germline V gene has CDR1 SGHTA and CDR2 FQGNSA.

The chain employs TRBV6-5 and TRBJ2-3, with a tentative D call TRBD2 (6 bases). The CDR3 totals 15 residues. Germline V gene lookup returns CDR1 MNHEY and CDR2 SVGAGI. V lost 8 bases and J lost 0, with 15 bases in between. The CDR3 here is CASQVIAASTDTQYF. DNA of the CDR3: TGTGCCAGCCAAGTTATAGCGGCTAGCACAGATACGCAGTATTTT.

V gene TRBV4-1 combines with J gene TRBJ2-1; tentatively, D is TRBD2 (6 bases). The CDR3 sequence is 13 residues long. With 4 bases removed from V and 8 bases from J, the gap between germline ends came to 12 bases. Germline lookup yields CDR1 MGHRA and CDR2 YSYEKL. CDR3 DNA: TGCGCCAGCAGCCGACTATGGGAGGATGAGCAGTTCTTC. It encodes CASSRLWEDEQFF.

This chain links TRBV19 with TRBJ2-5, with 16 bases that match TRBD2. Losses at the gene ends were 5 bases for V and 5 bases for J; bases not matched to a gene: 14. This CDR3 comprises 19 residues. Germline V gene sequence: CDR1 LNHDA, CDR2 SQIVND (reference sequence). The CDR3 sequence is CASSPSPGLAGGKTETQYF. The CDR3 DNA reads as TGTGCCAGTAGTCCCTCCCCGGGACTAGCGGGGGGGAAAACGGAGACCCAGTACTTC.

The CDR3 spells CASSQGTSGGGETQYF. CDR3 nucleotides: TGCGCCAGCAGCCAAGGGACTAGCGGGGGAGGGGAGACCCAGTACTTC. The chain carries TRBV5-1 and TRBJ2-5, with 14 bases aligning to TRBD2. Per the germline V gene, CDR1 is SGHRS and CDR2 is YFSETQ. V was clipped by 4 bases and J by 5 bases; unmatched bases: 7. The CDR3 is 16 residues long.

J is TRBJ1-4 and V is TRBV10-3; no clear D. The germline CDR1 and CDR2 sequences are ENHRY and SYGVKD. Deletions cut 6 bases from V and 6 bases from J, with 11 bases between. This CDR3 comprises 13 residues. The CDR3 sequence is CAIRSGEDEKLFF. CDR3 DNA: TGTGCCATCAGGAGCGGGGAGGATGAAAAACTGTTTTTT.

The CDR3 region is CASSTGYGYTF. In DNA form, the CDR3 reads TGTGCCAGCAGCACGGGATATGGCTACACCTTC. The chain uses TRBV11-3 and TRBJ1-2; D gene ambiguous. This CDR3 region has 11 residues. Germline V lookup: CDR1 SGHNT, CDR2 YENEEA. Trimming removed 5 bases from V and 5 bases from J, with 6 bases in between.

CDR3: CSAIRNEQFF. The CDR3 DNA reads as TGCAGTGCTATTCGCAATGAGCAGTTCTTC. The genes are TRBV20-1 and TRBJ2-1; D remains ambiguous. Between the trimmed V and J ends, which lost 4 bases and 6 bases, there was a span of 4 bases. Per germline, CDR1 DFQATT and CDR2 SNEGSKA (reference sequence). CDR3 length: 10 amino acids.

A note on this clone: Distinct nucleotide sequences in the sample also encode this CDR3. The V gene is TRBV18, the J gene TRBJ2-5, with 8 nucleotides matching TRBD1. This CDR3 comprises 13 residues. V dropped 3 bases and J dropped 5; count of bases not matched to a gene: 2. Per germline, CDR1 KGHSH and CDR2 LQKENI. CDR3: CASSPGQGETQYF. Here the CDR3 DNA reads TGTGCCAGCTCACCCGGACAGGGTGAGACCCAGTACTTC.

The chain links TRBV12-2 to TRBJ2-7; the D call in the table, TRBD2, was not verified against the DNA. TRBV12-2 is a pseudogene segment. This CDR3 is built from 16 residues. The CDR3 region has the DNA TGTGCAAGTCGCGATAACCCGAGGACTAACTCCTACGAGCAGTACTTC. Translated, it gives CASRDNPRTNSYEQYF.

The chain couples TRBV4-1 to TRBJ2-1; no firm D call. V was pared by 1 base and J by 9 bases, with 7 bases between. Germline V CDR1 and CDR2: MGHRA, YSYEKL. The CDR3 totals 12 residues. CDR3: CASSQGLSEQFF. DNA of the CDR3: TGCGCCAGCAGCCAAGGCCTAAGTGAGCAGTTCTTC.

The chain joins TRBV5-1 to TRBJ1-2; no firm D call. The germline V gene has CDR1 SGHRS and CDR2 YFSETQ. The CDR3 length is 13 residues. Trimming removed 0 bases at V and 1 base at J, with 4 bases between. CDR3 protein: CASSLDFNYGYTF. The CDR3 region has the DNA TGCGCCAGCAGCTTGGACTTTAACTATGGCTACACCTTC. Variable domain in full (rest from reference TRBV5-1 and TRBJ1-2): KAGVTQTPRYLIKTRGQQVTLSCSPISGHRSVSWYQQTPGQGLQFLFEYFSETQRNKGNFPGRFSGRQFSNSRSEMNVSTLELGDSALYLCASSLDFNYGYTFGSGTRLTVV.

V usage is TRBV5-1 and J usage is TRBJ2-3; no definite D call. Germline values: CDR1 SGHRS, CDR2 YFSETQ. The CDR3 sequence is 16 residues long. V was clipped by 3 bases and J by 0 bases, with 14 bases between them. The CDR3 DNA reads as TGCGCCAGCAGCTCGTCTGGTCTTAGTAGCACAGATACGCAGTATTTT. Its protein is CASSSSGLSSTDTQYF.

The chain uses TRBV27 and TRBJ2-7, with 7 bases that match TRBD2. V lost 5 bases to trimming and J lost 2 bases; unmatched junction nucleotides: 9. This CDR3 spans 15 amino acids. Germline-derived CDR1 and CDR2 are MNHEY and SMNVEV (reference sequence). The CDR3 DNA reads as TGTGCCAGCAGTCCCACCGGGACTACCCCCTACGAGCAGTACTTC. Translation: CASSPTGTTPYEQYF.

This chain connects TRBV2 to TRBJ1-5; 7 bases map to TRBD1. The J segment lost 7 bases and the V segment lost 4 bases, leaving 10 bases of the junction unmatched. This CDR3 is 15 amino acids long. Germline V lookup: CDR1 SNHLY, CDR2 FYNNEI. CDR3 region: CASSAQGGAGQPQHF. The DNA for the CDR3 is TGTGCCAGCAGTGCCCAGGGGGGCGCGGGCCAGCCCCAGCATTTT. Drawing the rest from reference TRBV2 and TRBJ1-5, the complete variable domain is EPEVTQTPSHQVTQMGQEVILRCVPISNHLYFYWYRQILGQKVEFLVSFYNNEISEKSEIFDDQFSVERPDGSNFTLKIRSTKLEDSAMYFCASSAQGGAGQPQHFGDGTRLSIL.

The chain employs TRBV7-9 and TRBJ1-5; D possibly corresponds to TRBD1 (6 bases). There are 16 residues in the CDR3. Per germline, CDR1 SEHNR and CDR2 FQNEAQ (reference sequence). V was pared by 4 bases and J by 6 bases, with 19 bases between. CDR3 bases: TGTGCCAGCAGCTGGGGAGGTGGGGGGGGCGGTCAGCCCCAGCATTTT. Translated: CASSWGGGGGGQPQHF.

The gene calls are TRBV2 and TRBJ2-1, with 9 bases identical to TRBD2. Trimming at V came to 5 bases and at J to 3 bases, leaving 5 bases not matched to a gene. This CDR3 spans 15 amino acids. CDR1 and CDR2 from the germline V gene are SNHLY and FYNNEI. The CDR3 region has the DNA TGTGCCAGCAGTTTGGGGACTAGCAACTACAATGAGCAGTTCTTC. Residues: CASSLGTSNYNEQFF.

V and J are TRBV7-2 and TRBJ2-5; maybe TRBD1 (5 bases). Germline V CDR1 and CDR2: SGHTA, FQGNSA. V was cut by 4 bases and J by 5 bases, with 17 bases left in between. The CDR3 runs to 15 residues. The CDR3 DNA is TGTGCCAGCAGCTCAAGTAGGGGCCTACGCGAGACCCAGTACTTC. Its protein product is CASSSSRGLRETQYF. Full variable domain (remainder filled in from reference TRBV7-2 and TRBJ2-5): GAGVSQSPSNKVTEKGKDVELRCDPISGHTALYWYRQSLGQGLEFLIYFQGNSAPDKSGLPSDRFSAERTGGSVSTLTIQRTQQEDSAVYLCASSSSRGLRETQYFGPGTRLLVL.